The T cell receptor (beta chain) under discussion was sequenced for a study of blood T cell repertoires in COVID-19. Background on the study: The United States, Italy and Spain provided the acute and convalescent COVID-19 samples.

The length of the CDR3 is 13 residues. The ends were cut back, 4 bases at V and 5 bases at J, with 11 bases in the middle. The germline V gene has CDR1 SEHNR and CDR2 FQNEAQ (reference sequence). In the original workflow: From reference gene primer amplification, estimates of nucleated cell counts were derived. Measured with immunoSEQ multiplex PCR; TCRdb has only the in-frame clones, and not every one. D and trimming come from the DNA, and the V and J calls and clone size come from that table. Among some 240,000 clones, around 83% were seen once, and the ten largest hold roughly 1.4%. The specimen sequenced was peripheral blood. The chain combines TRBV7-9 with TRBJ1-1; D is undetermined. This sequence originates from a woman in her 40s who had recovered from COVID-19. The CDR3 bases are TGTGCCAGCAGCTCCCTCTCGGGGACTGAAGCTTTCTTT. Amino acids: CASSSLSGTEAFF. The complete variable domain, with remaining parts taken from reference TRBV7-9 and TRBJ1-1, reads DTGVSQNPRHKITKRGQNVTFRCDPISEHNRLYWYRQTLGQGPEFLTYFQNEAQLEKSRLLSDRFSAERPKGSFSTLEIQRTEQGDSAMYLCASSSLSGTEAFFGQGTRLTVV.